What follows are 2 T cell receptor beta chains derived from one specimen sequenced in a study of cytomegalovirus exposure and HLA in healthy donors. The primer mix had 60 Vbeta and 13 Jbeta primers. Assay used: immunoSEQ multiplex PCR; TCRdb lists only in-frame clones, some missing. The sample has 140,000 to 150,000 clones, approximately 80% seen once; the top ten hold roughly 2%. The sequenced sample consisted of PBMCs. Receptors were obtained from a woman in her thirties or forties in good health and CMV-seronegative.

The chain links TRBV9 to TRBJ1-2; 7 bases agree with TRBD1. The CDR3 is 14 residues long. Germline V CDR1 and CDR2: SGDLS, YYNGEE. V lost 4 bases, J lost 2 bases, and 5 bases stayed unmatched. The CDR3 protein is CASSPGTDNYGYTF. The CDR3 coding sequence is TGTGCCAGCAGCCCCGGGACAGACAACTATGGCTACACCTTC.

The chain recombines TRBV2 with TRBJ2-2, with TRBD1 as a possible D gene (5 bases). CDR1 and CDR2 from the germline V gene are SNHLY and FYNNEI. The CDR3 loop spans 13 amino acids. Between the trimmed V and J ends, which lost 6 bases and 5 bases, there was a span of 10 bases. DNA for the CDR3: TGTGCCAGCAGCGTCAGGGTGACCGGGGAGCTGTTTTTT. Amino acids: CASSVRVTGELFF.